A single sample is the source of the 23 T cell receptor beta chains below, sequenced in a study of blood T cell repertoires in COVID-19. The assay was immunoSEQ multiplex PCR, and TCRdb's table has in-frame clones only and misses some. In the table there are hundreds of thousands of clones, over 85% of which are singletons. The specimen sequenced was peripheral blood. Every receptor here comes from a woman aged 25 to 39 with COVID-19, enrolled during active disease.

The J gene is TRBJ2-1, the V gene TRBV28, with TRBD2 matching 8 bases. The CDR3 length is 15 residues. Germline V gives CDR1 MDHEN, CDR2 SYDVKM. J gave up 2 bases and V 2 bases, and 2 bases lay outside the gene matches. The CDR3 sequence: CASSLAGGPYNEQFF. In nucleotides, the CDR3 is TGTGCCAGCAGTTTAGCGGGGGGCCCCTACAATGAGCAGTTCTTC.

This rearrangement joins TRBV7-9 to TRBJ2-5, with 7 bases identical to TRBD2. The germline V gene has CDR1 SEHNR and CDR2 FQNEAQ (reference sequence). CDR3 length equals 17 residues. Trimming removed 4 bases from V and 3 bases from J; junction bases left unmatched: 14. The CDR3 loop reads CASSSDPLSAGEETQYF. The CDR3 nucleotides are TGTGCCAGCAGCTCGGATCCCCTTAGCGCGGGGGAAGAGACCCAGTACTTC. The whole variable domain, remainder taken from reference TRBV7-9 and TRBJ2-5, is DTGVSQNPRHKITKRGQNVTFRCDPISEHNRLYWYRQTLGQGPEFLTYFQNEAQLEKSRLLSDRFSAERPKGSFSTLEIQRTEQGDSAMYLCASSSDPLSAGEETQYFGPGTRLLVL.

The J gene is TRBJ2-5, the V gene TRBV27; 7 bases agree with TRBD1. Trimming cost V 5 bases and J 0 bases; bases outside gene matches: 3. The germline gives CDR1 MNHEY, CDR2 SMNVEV (reference sequence). The CDR3 extends over 14 amino acids. The CDR3 sequence: CASSPDRDQETQYF. The CDR3 DNA reads TGTGCCAGCAGTCCCGACAGGGACCAAGAGACCCAGTACTTC.

This clone has more than one count but fewer than ten. The chain employs TRBV4-1 and TRBJ2-7, with TRBD1 identical over 7 bases. Germline V CDR1 and CDR2: MGHRA, YSYEKL. The CDR3 covers 16 residues. Losses at the gene ends were 3 bases for V and 0 bases for J; bases not matched to a gene: 8. The CDR3 spells CASSQLTGFSSYEQYF. CDR3 sequence (DNA): TGCGCCAGCAGCCAGTTGACAGGGTTTAGCTCCTACGAGCAGTACTTC.

The chain links TRBV7-8 to TRBJ1-3; D uncertain. The V end was cut by 1 base, the J end by 8 bases, with 9 bases between. Germline CDR1 is SGHVS and CDR2 is FQNEAQ. The CDR3 covers 13 residues. Here the CDR3 reads CASSLDVEYTIYF. CDR3 coding DNA: TGTGCCAGCAGCTTAGACGTAGAATACACCATATATTTT.

J is TRBJ1-6 and V is TRBV11-2; the D gene is possibly TRBD1 (5 bases). V was clipped by 1 base and J by 7 bases, with 14 bases between them. Germline values: CDR1 SGHAT, CDR2 FQNNGV. The CDR3 runs 16 residues. The CDR3 is CASSLAGQGTNSPLHF. The CDR3 DNA is TGTGCCAGCAGCTTAGCCGGGCAGGGAACAAATTCACCCCTCCACTTT.

The chain couples TRBV29-1 to TRBJ1-5; a possible D gene is TRBD1 (6 bases). The CDR3 consists of 13 residues. V lost 6 bases and J lost 5, with 14 bases in between. Germline values: CDR1 SQVTM, CDR2 ANQGSEA. CDR3 DNA: TGCAGCGTCGCAACAGGGAACGATCAGCCCCAGCATTTT. Amino acid sequence: CSVATGNDQPQHF. Looking up the rest from reference TRBV29-1 and TRBJ1-5 gives the full variable domain: SAVISQKPSRDICQRGTSLTIQCQVDSQVTMMFWYRQQPGQSLTLIATANQGSEATYESGFVIDKFPISRPNLTFSTLTVSNMSPEDSSIYLCSVATGNDQPQHFGDGTRLSIL.

The J gene is TRBJ2-7, the V gene TRBV6-6; TRBD2 aligns across 12 bases. The CDR3 has 15 amino acids. V gave up 2 bases and J gave up 7 bases; unmatched junction bases: 6. The germline CDR1 and CDR2 sequences are MNHNY and SVGAGI (reference sequence). CDR3 in amino acids: CASSYALAGGWEQYF. In DNA form, the CDR3 reads TGTGCCAGCAGTTACGCTCTAGCGGGGGGGTGGGAGCAGTACTTC.

The chain combines TRBV25-1 with TRBJ1-1; tentatively, D is TRBD1 (6 bases). V lost 7 bases and J 3 bases, leaving 18 bases between the germline ends. Per germline, CDR1 MGHDK and CDR2 SYGVNS. This CDR3 is built from 15 residues. The CDR3 coding sequence is TGTGCCAGCAATGCCCTCACAGGGCGAGACACTGAAGCTTTCTTT. Protein sequence: CASNALTGRDTEAFF.

This clone occurred a few times. The chain is built from TRBV27 and TRBJ1-2, with D hard to call. The V end was cut by 5 bases, the J end by 8 bases, with 15 bases between. The length of the CDR3 is 13 residues. In germline, CDR1 is MNHEY, CDR2 SMNVEV (reference sequence). CDR3 residues: CASSPTLAGGYTF. DNA of the CDR3: TGTGCCAGCAGTCCAACTCTCGCCGGGGGCTACACCTTC.

The chain links TRBV6-5 to TRBJ1-6; unclear D gene. V lost 7 bases and J lost 9, with 13 bases in between. CDR1 is MNHEY, CDR2 SVGAGI, per germline. This CDR3 contains 13 residues. CDR3: CASIRREGSPLHF. Here the CDR3 DNA reads TGTGCCAGCATCCGAAGGGAGGGTTCACCCCTCCACTTT.

The gene calls are TRBV11-2 and TRBJ1-5; D might be TRBD1 (6 bases). The CDR3 sequence is 15 residues long. Germline V gene sequence: CDR1 SGHAT, CDR2 FQNNGV. V dropped 4 bases and J dropped 9 bases, with 19 bases sitting between them. The CDR3 nucleotides read TGTGCCAGCAGCTCTGGGGGGGGCGCCCAGGGGCCCCAGCATTTT. It yields the protein CASSSGGGAQGPQHF.

This chain connects TRBV11-2 to TRBJ2-3, with 9 bases matching TRBD1. Germline CDR1 reads SGHAT; CDR2 reads FQNNGV. There are 15 residues in the CDR3. V was pared by 3 bases and J by 4 bases, with 5 bases of the junction left unmatched. The CDR3, as DNA: TGTGCCAGCAGCTTCGGGACAGGGAAAGCAGATACGCAGTATTTT. Amino acid sequence: CASSFGTGKADTQYF.

This chain links TRBV6-5 with TRBJ1-1; a weak D match, TRBD1 (5 bases). V was shortened by 7 bases and J by 4 bases, with 10 bases between the two germline ends. The CDR3 has 12 amino acids. CDR1 is MNHEY and CDR2 is SVGAGI in the germline V gene. The DNA of the CDR3 is TGTGCCAGCACGGGGAGGGGCACTGAAGCTTTCTTT. Its protein is CASTGRGTEAFF.

The chain joins TRBV4-2 to TRBJ1-4, with unresolved D. The CDR3 loop spans 16 amino acids. Trimming shortened V by 4 bases and J by 4 bases, and 16 bases separated the two germline ends. Germline V gene lookup returns CDR1 LGHNA and CDR2 YNFKEQ. CDR3 DNA sequence: TGTGCCAGCAGCCGAGAATACCGGGGTGTTAATGAAAAACTGTTTTTT. It codes for CASSREYRGVNEKLFF.

The chain is built from TRBV2 and TRBJ2-3; TRBD2 is a possible D gene (6 bases). The length of the CDR3 is 14 residues. V was cut by 7 bases and J by 5 bases, with 16 bases left in between. Germline V gene sequence: CDR1 SNHLY, CDR2 FYNNEI. DNA of the CDR3: TGTGCCAGCAAAAGGACTACGGGGATAGATACGCAGTATTTT. Its translation is CASKRTTGIDTQYF.

V is TRBV2 and J is TRBJ2-3; TRBD2 agrees at 11 bases. CDR3 length: 15 amino acids. Germline CDR1 reads SNHLY; CDR2 reads FYNNEI. V trimming: 7 bases; J trimming: 3 bases; junction bases outside the gene matches: 6. The CDR3 sequence is CASTNLAGGTDTQYF. The CDR3 DNA follows: TGTGCCAGCACCAACCTAGCGGGGGGAACAGATACGCAGTATTTT.

The rearrangement uses TRBV5-1 and TRBJ1-3; D gene ambiguous. From germline, CDR1 is SGHRS and CDR2 YFSETQ. V lost 5 bases and J lost 2, with 11 bases in between. The CDR3 covers 14 residues. The CDR3 sequence is CASSREGTGNTIYF. Written as DNA, the CDR3 is TGCGCCAGCAGTCGTGAGGGAACTGGAAACACCATATATTTT.

The gene calls are TRBV19 and TRBJ2-1; D ambiguous. The CDR3 runs to 13 residues. Trimming removed 3 bases from V and 7 bases from J, with 10 bases in between. Germline CDR1 and CDR2: LNHDA and SQIVND (reference sequence). The CDR3 loop reads CASSMAGWNEQFF. The CDR3 nucleotides read TGTGCCAGTAGTATGGCCGGGTGGAATGAGCAGTTCTTC.

The V gene is TRBV11-2, the J gene TRBJ2-7; D unresolved. The CDR3 covers 11 residues. With 4 bases removed from V and 2 bases from J, the gap between germline ends came to 3 bases. CDR1 SGHAT and CDR2 FQNNGV come from the germline V gene. The CDR3 DNA follows: TGTGCCAGCAGCTACACCTACGAGCAGTACTTC. Amino acid sequence: CASSYTYEQYF.

The chain links TRBV4-1 to TRBJ2-5; no definite D call. The CDR3 has 13 residues. With 0 bases removed from V and 9 bases from J, the gap between germline ends came to 11 bases. The germline V gene has CDR1 MGHRA and CDR2 YSYEKL. As DNA, the CDR3 is TGCGCCAGCAGCCAAGACGTGGGCTGGTCCCAGTACTTC. Amino acid sequence: CASSQDVGWSQYF.

The chain uses TRBV5-4 and TRBJ1-5; TRBD1 aligns across 9 bases. The CDR3 is made up of 15 amino acids. Germline V CDR1 and CDR2: SGHNT, YYREEE (reference sequence). V gave up 5 bases and J gave up 4 bases; unmatched junction bases: 7. CDR3 protein: CASSAGTGLNQPQHF. In DNA, the CDR3 is TGTGCCAGCAGTGCCGGGACAGGGCTTAATCAGCCCCAGCATTTT.

This clone was counted many times. The chain is built from TRBV6-6 and TRBJ1-5; possibly TRBD1 for D (5 bases). The V gene lost 2 bases and the J gene lost 2 bases, with 10 bases spanning the gap. Germline lookup yields CDR1 MNHNY and CDR2 SVGAGI (reference sequence). The CDR3 length is 15 residues. The CDR3 DNA sequence: TGTGCCAGCAGTTACGCGGGGCATGGCAATCAGCCCCAGCATTTT. It encodes CASSYAGHGNQPQHF.